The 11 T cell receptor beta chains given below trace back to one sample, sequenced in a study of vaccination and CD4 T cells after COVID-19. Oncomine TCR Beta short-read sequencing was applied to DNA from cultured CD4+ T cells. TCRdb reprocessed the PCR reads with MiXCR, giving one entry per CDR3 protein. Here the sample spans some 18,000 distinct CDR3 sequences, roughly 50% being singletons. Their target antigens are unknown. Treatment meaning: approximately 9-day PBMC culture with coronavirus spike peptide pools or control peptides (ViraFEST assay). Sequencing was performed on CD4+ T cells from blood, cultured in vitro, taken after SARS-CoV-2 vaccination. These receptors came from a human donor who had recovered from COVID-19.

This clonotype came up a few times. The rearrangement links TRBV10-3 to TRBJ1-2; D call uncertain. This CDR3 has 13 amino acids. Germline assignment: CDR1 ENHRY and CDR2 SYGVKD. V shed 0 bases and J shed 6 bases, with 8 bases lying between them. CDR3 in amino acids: CAISESRNNGYTF. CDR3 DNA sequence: TGTGCCATCAGTGAGTCGAGGAATAATGGCTACACCTTC.

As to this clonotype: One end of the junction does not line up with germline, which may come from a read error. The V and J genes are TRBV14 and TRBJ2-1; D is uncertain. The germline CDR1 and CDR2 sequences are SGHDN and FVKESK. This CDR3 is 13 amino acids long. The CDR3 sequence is CAGSQMLSDEQFF. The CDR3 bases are TGTGCCGGCAGCCAAATGTTAAGCGATGAGCAGTTCTTC.

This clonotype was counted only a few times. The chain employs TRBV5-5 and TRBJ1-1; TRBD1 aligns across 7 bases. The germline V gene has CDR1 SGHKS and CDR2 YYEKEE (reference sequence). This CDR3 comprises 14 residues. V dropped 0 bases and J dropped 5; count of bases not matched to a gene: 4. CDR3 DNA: TGTGCCAGCAGCTTGGACAGGGGCTGGACTGAAGCTTTCTTT. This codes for CASSLDRGWTEAFF.

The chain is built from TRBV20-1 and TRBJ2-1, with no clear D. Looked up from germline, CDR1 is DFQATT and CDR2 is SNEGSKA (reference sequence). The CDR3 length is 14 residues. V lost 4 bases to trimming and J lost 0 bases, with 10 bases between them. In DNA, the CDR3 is TGCAGTGCTAACCACGAAAGCTCCTACAATGAGCAGTTCTTC. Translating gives CSANHESSYNEQFF.

CDR3 region: CASSPGPTGELFF. In DNA form, the CDR3 reads TGTGCCAGTAGTCCGGGGCCGACCGGGGAGCTGTTTTTT. The chain is built from TRBV19 and TRBJ2-2; D is perhaps TRBD1 or TRBD2 (5 bases each). This CDR3 is built from 13 residues. Germline V gene lookup returns CDR1 LNHDA and CDR2 SQIVND (reference sequence). Trimming removed 5 bases at V and 5 bases at J, with 9 bases between.

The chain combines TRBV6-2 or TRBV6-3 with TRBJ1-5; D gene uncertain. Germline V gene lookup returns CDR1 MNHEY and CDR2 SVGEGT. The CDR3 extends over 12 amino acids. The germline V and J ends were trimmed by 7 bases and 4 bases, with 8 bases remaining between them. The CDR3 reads CASTNSNQPQHF. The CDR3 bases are TGTGCCAGCACCAACTCAAATCAGCCCCAGCATTTT.

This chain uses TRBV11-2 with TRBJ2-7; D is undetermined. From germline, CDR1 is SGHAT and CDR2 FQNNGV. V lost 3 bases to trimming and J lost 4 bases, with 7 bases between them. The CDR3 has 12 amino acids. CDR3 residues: CASSFQVYEQYF. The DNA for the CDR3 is TGTGCCAGCAGCTTCCAGGTTTACGAGCAGTACTTC.

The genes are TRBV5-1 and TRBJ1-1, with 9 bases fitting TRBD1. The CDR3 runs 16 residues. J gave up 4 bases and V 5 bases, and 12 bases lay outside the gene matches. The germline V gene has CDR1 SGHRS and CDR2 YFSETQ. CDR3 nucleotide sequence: TGCGCCAGCAGGCAAACAGGGGGCGGATTGGTCACTGAAGCTTTCTTT. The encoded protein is CASRQTGGGLVTEAFF.

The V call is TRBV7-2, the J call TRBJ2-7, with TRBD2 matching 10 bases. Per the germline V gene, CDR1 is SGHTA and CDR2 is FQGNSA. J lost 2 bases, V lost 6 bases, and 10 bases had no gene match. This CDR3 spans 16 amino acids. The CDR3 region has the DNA TGTGCCAGCAGACCCTTCCCACTAGCGGGAACCTACGAGCAGTACTTC. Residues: CASRPFPLAGTYEQYF.

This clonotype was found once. The CDR3 region has the DNA TGTGCCAGCAGCGAGATTACCCGTTTGGACGGGAGCTCTGGAAACACCATATATTTT. Translated: CASSEITRLDGSSGNTIYF. The chain combines TRBV7-9 with TRBJ1-3; D not certain. The ends were cut back, 5 bases at V and 0 bases at J, with 23 bases in the middle. Germline V gene lookup returns CDR1 SEHNR and CDR2 FQNEAQ (reference sequence). The CDR3 has 19 residues.

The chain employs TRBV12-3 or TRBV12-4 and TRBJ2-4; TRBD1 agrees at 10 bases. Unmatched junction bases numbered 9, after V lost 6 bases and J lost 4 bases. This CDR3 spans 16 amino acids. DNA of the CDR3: TGTGCCAGCAGCATCGGGACAGGGGTTGGGAAAAACATTCAGTACTTC. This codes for CASSIGTGVGKNIQYF.